A selection of T cell receptor beta chains follows, all from one sample in a study of blood T cells in healthy people across ages. TCRdb analysed the 5' RACE reads with MiXCR anew, one entry per CDR3 protein. This table has hundreds of thousands of distinct CDR3 sequences, roughly 25% appearing once. These data also featured in a second study, about T cells of mothers and their children.

The sequenced material came from blood. The receptor set was obtained from a boy aged 5 to 17 in good health. Each CDR3 is given with its conserved first and last residue. Fields, in order: V gene, J gene, clone size, D gene, CDR3 protein, CDR3 DNA. The D gene is left open where the match is weak. Clone size is given for some rows only: seen once, a few or many times, or a class if the clone is expanded.

>TRBV7-9|TRBJ2-5|-|-
CASSLGYVYQETQYF
TGTGCCAGCAGCTTGGGTTACGTATACCAAGAGACCCAGTACTTC
>TRBV28|TRBJ2-7|few|-
CASSLWDTTYEQYF
TGTGCCAGCAGTCTCTGGGACACCACCTACGAGCAGTACTTC
>TRBV2|TRBJ2-1|-|-
CASGGSNAGNEQFF
TGTGCCAGCGGGGGGTCCAACGCGGGGAATGAGCAGTTCTTC
>TRBV4-2|TRBJ2-2|-|-
CASSRQGRGRKNTGELFF
TGTGCCAGCAGCCGACAGGGCCGGGGGAGAAAGAACACCGGGGAGCTGTTTTTT
>TRBV20-1|TRBJ1-1|few|-
CSFWRGTEAFF
-
>TRBV4-2|TRBJ2-5|few|TRBD1
CASSQPGTGGRETQYF
TGTGCCAGCAGCCAACCCGGGACAGGGGGCCGGGAGACCCAGTACTTC
>TRBV4-2|TRBJ2-7|few|-
CASSQLGVTYEQYF
TGTGCCAGCAGCCAGTTGGGGGTTACCTACGAGCAGTACTTC
>TRBV29-1|TRBJ1-1|-|-
CSLFSGVDTEAFF
TGCAGCCTCTTCTCGGGTGTGGACACCGAAGCTTTCTTT
>TRBV3-1|TRBJ2-5|-|-
CASSQEAGDQETQYF
TGTGCCAGCAGCCAAGAAGCCGGGGATCAAGAGACCCAGTACTTC
>TRBV11-3|TRBJ2-5|few|-
CASSLGGWRKETQYF
TGTGCCAGCAGCTTAGGGGGGTGGAGGAAAGAGACCCAGTACTTC
>TRBV29-1|TRBJ2-7|-|TRBD2
CSVTSGTSYEQYF
TGCAGCGTGACTAGCGGAACCTCCTACGAGCAGTACTTC
>TRBV20-1|TRBJ2-5|few|-
CSASPLASETQYF
TGCAGTGCTAGCCCCCTAGCCTCAGAGACCCAGTACTTC
>TRBV11-1|TRBJ1-1|-|-
CASSLDGGSTTEAFF
TGTGCCAGCAGCTTAGACGGCGGGTCAACCACTGAAGCTTTCTTT
>TRBV14|TRBJ1-1|-|-
CASSQVKGALNTEAFF
TGTGCCAGCAGCCAAGTAAAAGGGGCTCTGAACACTGAAGCTTTCTTT
>TRBV4-1|TRBJ2-6|few|TRBD1
CASSQDAGGPVSGANVLTF
TGCGCCAGCAGCCAAGATGCAGGGGGACCAGTATCTGGGGCCAACGTCCTGACTTTC
>TRBV9|TRBJ2-7|-|-
CASTRDGSYEQYF
TGTGCCAGCACCCGGGACGGATCCTACGAGCAGTACTTC